These 22 T cell receptor beta chains came from one sample sequenced in a study of PD-1 blockade in classical Hodgkin lymphoma (dated by TCRdb to the early 2020s). In light of the paper, this sample's time point label describes: cycle 4 day 1 (C4D1), after less than 7 weeks of nivolumab. Relapse after autologous stem cell transplantation had occurred in all trial patients, and cohorts A, B and C were distinguished by prior brentuximab vedotin exposure. Libraries came from the immunoSEQ multiplex PCR assay. Held by TCRdb, this immuneACCESS table contains in-frame sequences only and omits some clones. Under half of the omission traces to an unresolved V gene where checked; the cause of the rest is unknown. Counted in this sample were about 90,000 clones; approximately 86% of them appeared once. Of the sample, about a sixth falls within the top ten clones. The input for sequencing was peripheral blood mononuclear cells (PBMCs), taken before the fourth cycle of nivolumab. The origin of the receptors is a human donor with classical Hodgkin lymphoma.

A note on this clone: The sample holds other DNA sequences that translate to the same CDR3. The CDR3 sequence is CASSLQGSGYEQYF. In nucleotides, the CDR3 is TGCGCCAGCAGCTTGCAGGGGAGTGGTTACGAGCAGTACTTC. The chain combines TRBV5-1 with TRBJ2-7, with D possibly TRBD1 on 6 matching bases. The CDR3 has 14 amino acids. The V gene lost 1 base and the J gene lost 4 bases, with 12 bases spanning the gap. Germline CDR1 reads SGHRS; CDR2 reads YFSETQ. The complete variable domain, with remaining parts taken from reference TRBV5-1 and TRBJ2-7, reads KAGVTQTPRYLIKTRGQQVTLSCSPISGHRSVSWYQQTPGQGLQFLFEYFSETQRNKGNFPGRFSGRQFSNSRSEMNVSTLELGDSALYLCASSLQGSGYEQYFGPGTRLTVT.

A remark on this clone: At the DNA level, this CDR3 is encoded by other sequences in the same sample as well. This chain uses TRBV5-1 with TRBJ2-7, with D possibly being TRBD2 (5 bases). This CDR3 spans 16 amino acids. V gave up 0 bases and J gave up 2 bases, with 15 bases separating them. Germline V gene sequence: CDR1 SGHRS, CDR2 YFSETQ. The DNA for the CDR3 is TGCGCCAGCAGCTTGGCTTTACGGACTGGCACCTACGAGCAGTACTTC. Translation: CASSLALRTGTYEQYF.

The chain links TRBV29-1 to TRBJ2-3; 7 bases map to TRBD1. V shed 6 bases, J shed 5 bases, and the junction held 2 bases outside the gene matches. There are 11 residues in the CDR3. Germline V lookup: CDR1 SQVTM, CDR2 ANQGSEA. The CDR3 nucleotides read TGCAGCGTGAACAGGGGAGATACGCAGTATTTT. It codes for CSVNRGDTQYF.

The chain joins TRBV5-1 to TRBJ2-3, with TRBD2 identical over 7 bases. CDR1 is SGHRS and CDR2 is YFSETQ in the germline V gene. This CDR3 has 18 residues. V lost 4 bases to trimming and J lost 4 bases; unmatched junction nucleotides: 18. The CDR3 here is CASSIFASSGGSADTQYF. CDR3 bases: TGCGCCAGCAGCATTTTTGCCTCTAGCGGAGGCTCCGCAGATACGCAGTATTTT.

The genes are TRBV11-1 and TRBJ1-1; 9 bases are a match to TRBD1. The CDR3 contains 14 residues. Germline CDR1 is SGHAT and CDR2 is FQDESV (reference sequence). V lost 4 bases to trimming and J lost 1 base; unmatched junction nucleotides: 1. CDR3 DNA sequence: TGTGCCAGCAGCTCGGGACAGGGGAACACTGAAGCTTTCTTT. Residues: CASSSGQGNTEAFF.

A single count supports this clone. The J gene is TRBJ1-1, the V gene TRBV28; D might be TRBD1 (5 bases). The V and J ends lost 3 bases and 6 bases respectively, with 11 bases between them. In germline, CDR1 is MDHEN, CDR2 SYDVKM. The CDR3 is 13 residues long. The chain's CDR3 is CASSLGRDSEAFF. Written as DNA, the CDR3 is TGTGCCAGCAGTTTGGGACGGGACTCTGAAGCTTTCTTT.

This sequence joins TRBV18 and TRBJ2-5, with a weak D call TRBD2 (6 bases). This CDR3 contains 14 residues. V lost 6 bases to trimming and J lost 3 bases, with 14 bases between them. Looked up from germline, CDR1 is KGHSH and CDR2 is LQKENI. CDR3 DNA: TGTGCCAGCTCCCCTTCGGGGGTTGAAGAGACCCAGTACTTC. This translates into CASSPSGVEETQYF. The variable domain in full, with the rest retrieved from reference TRBV18 and TRBJ2-5, is NAGVMQNPRHLVRRRGQEARLRCSPMKGHSHVYWYRQLPEEGLKFMVYLQKENIIDESGMPKERFSAEFPKEGPSILRIQQVVRGDSAAYFCASSPSGVEETQYFGPGTRLLVL.

This rearrangement joins TRBV6-5 to TRBJ1-2; TRBD1 might be the D (5 bases). Germline assignment: CDR1 MNHEY and CDR2 SVGAGI. The V gene lost 1 base and the J gene lost 8 bases, with 17 bases spanning the gap. The length of the CDR3 is 15 residues. CDR3 DNA: TGTGCCAGCAGTTACTTAGGTCAGGGATCCAGGGGCTACACCTTC. Protein sequence: CASSYLGQGSRGYTF.

This clone has a single count. This chain links TRBV10-3 with TRBJ1-1; D is undetermined. V shed 10 bases and J shed 0 bases, with 15 bases lying between them. The CDR3 has 14 amino acids. In germline, CDR1 is ENHRY, CDR2 SYGVKD. CDR3 DNA: TGTGCCACCACCCGGCTCGATATGAACACTGAAGCTTTCTTT. As protein: CATTRLDMNTEAFF.

The V call is TRBV5-8, the J call TRBJ1-2; TRBD1 aligns across 7 bases. Germline CDR1 is SGHTS and CDR2 is YDEGEE. The length of the CDR3 is 15 residues. V lost 4 bases to trimming and J lost 2 bases; unmatched junction nucleotides: 8. This CDR3 reads CASSQIIQGNYGYTF. The CDR3, as DNA: TGTGCCAGCAGCCAAATTATACAGGGGAACTATGGCTACACCTTC.

This clone was counted once. In the same sample, other DNA sequences code for this CDR3. The gene calls are TRBV5-4 and TRBJ2-5; D assignment may be TRBD1 or TRBD2 (6 bases each). The CDR3 has 13 amino acids. Germline assignment: CDR1 SGHNT and CDR2 YYREEE (reference sequence). V was trimmed by 2 bases and J by 3 bases, leaving 8 bases between them. CDR3 bases: TGTGCCAGCAGCTTAAGGGGGGAAGAGACCCAGTACTTC. Protein sequence: CASSLRGEETQYF.

The table lists this clone with a few counts. The chain carries TRBV5-1 and TRBJ1-1; D is ambiguous. CDR3 size: 14 residues. Between the trimmed V and J ends, which lost 4 bases and 4 bases, there was a span of 14 bases. CDR1 and CDR2 (germline): SGHRS, YFSETQ. CDR3 bases: TGCGCCAGCAGCCCCCTAGGATGGGTCACTGAAGCTTTCTTT. Protein sequence: CASSPLGWVTEAFF.

V is TRBV7-3 and J is TRBJ2-5; D possibly corresponds to TRBD2 (6 bases). The V gene lost 0 bases and the J gene lost 3 bases, with 8 bases spanning the gap. Germline assignment: CDR1 SGHTA and CDR2 FQGTGA. This CDR3 has 14 amino acids. The DNA of the CDR3 is TGTGCCAGCAGCTTAACGGGGGGTGAAGAGACCCAGTACTTC. Protein: CASSLTGGEETQYF.

The chain combines TRBV15 with TRBJ2-2; D remains ambiguous. Germline assignment: CDR1 LNHNV and CDR2 YYDKDF (reference sequence). The CDR3 has 15 amino acids. V gave up 1 base and J gave up 4 bases, with 10 bases separating them. The CDR3 sequence: CATSRATGVTGELFF. The CDR3 DNA reads as TGTGCCACCAGCAGAGCCACTGGGGTCACCGGGGAGCTGTTTTTT. The full variable domain, completed using reference TRBV15 and TRBJ2-2, is DAMVIQNPRYQVTQFGKPVTLSCSQTLNHNVMYWYQQKSSQAPKLLFHYYDKDFNNEADTPDNFQSRRPNTSFCFLDIRSPGLGDTAMYLCATSRATGVTGELFFGEGSRLTVL.

The chain has TRBV5-1 and TRBJ2-3, with a weak D call TRBD1 (6 bases). This CDR3 is built from 15 residues. Trimming left V 4 bases short and J 2 bases short, with 14 bases between. Germline CDR1 SGHRS, CDR2 YFSETQ. CDR3 in DNA: TGCGCCAGCAGCAAAGACAGGCTTTTCACAGATACGCAGTATTTT. As protein: CASSKDRLFTDTQYF.

The chain employs TRBV28 and TRBJ2-1; 9 bases are shared with TRBD1. Trimming removed 7 bases from V and 9 bases from J; junction bases left unmatched: 13. The CDR3 length is 15 residues. The germline gives CDR1 MDHEN, CDR2 SYDVKM. CDR3 amino acids: CASISQGAVGGEQFF. In DNA form, the CDR3 reads TGTGCCAGCATCTCACAGGGGGCCGTAGGGGGTGAGCAGTTCTTC.

The chain links TRBV10-3 to TRBJ1-2; D gene uncertain. Trimming pared 2 bases from V and 2 bases from J, leaving 6 bases between. In germline, CDR1 is ENHRY, CDR2 SYGVKD. The CDR3 runs 13 residues. CDR3 sequence: CAISEIQNYGYTF. The CDR3 DNA is TGTGCCATCAGTGAGATACAGAACTATGGCTACACCTTC.

The V gene is TRBV5-1, the J gene TRBJ2-7; 7 nucleotides match TRBD1. Germline trimming cut 1 base from V and 2 bases from J; bases unmatched to any gene: 3. This CDR3 has 14 amino acids. Germline V gives CDR1 SGHRS, CDR2 YFSETQ. CDR3 bases: TGCGCCAGCAGCTTGCGACAGGGAACCTACGAGCAGTACTTC. It specifies CASSLRQGTYEQYF.

The chain employs TRBV7-2 and TRBJ2-2, with unresolved D. The CDR3 runs 15 residues. Germline V CDR1 and CDR2: SGHTA, FQGNSA. V was trimmed by 6 bases and J by 6 bases, leaving 17 bases between them. CDR3 coding DNA: TGTGCCAGCAGACTTTGGAAAAGTGCCGCCGGGGAGCTGTTTTTT. Its protein product is CASRLWKSAAGELFF. The full variable domain, with the rest looked up from reference TRBV7-2 and TRBJ2-2, is GAGVSQSPSNKVTEKGKDVELRCDPISGHTALYWYRQSLGQGLEFLIYFQGNSAPDKSGLPSDRFSAERTGGSVSTLTIQRTQQEDSAVYLCASRLWKSAAGELFFGEGSRLTVL.

The chain carries TRBV25-1 and TRBJ1-1, with D possibly matching TRBD1 (6 bases). CDR3 size: 15 residues. Germline CDR1 and CDR2: MGHDK and SYGVNS. Trimming shortened V by 5 bases and J by 5 bases, and 18 bases separated the two germline ends. The CDR3 spells CASSPGGSGVTEAFF. The CDR3 nucleotides read TGTGCCAGCAGTCCCGGGGGGTCAGGGGTGACTGAAGCTTTCTTT. Full variable domain (rest looked up from reference TRBV25-1 and TRBJ1-1): EADIYQTPRYLVIGTGKKITLECSQTMGHDKMYWYQQDPGMELHLIHYSYGVNSTEKGDLSSESTVSRIRTEHFPLTLESARPSHTSQYLCASSPGGSGVTEAFFGQGTRLTVV.

The rearrangement uses TRBV12-5 and TRBJ2-5, with D perhaps given as TRBD1 or TRBD2 (6 bases each). V lost 6 bases, J lost 1 base, and 12 bases lay in between. Germline CDR1 and CDR2: LGHNT and FRNRAP. The CDR3 has 14 residues. The CDR3 nucleotides read TGTGCTAGTGGAACCCGGGGGCCCCAAGAGACCCAGTACTTC. Residues: CASGTRGPQETQYF.

The V call is TRBV7-2, the J call TRBJ2-2; maybe TRBD2 (6 bases). Germline V CDR1 and CDR2: SGHTA, FQGNSA. V was cut by 5 bases and J by 6 bases, with 16 bases left in between. The CDR3 consists of 15 residues. Here the CDR3 DNA reads TGTGCCAGCAGCGTACTAGCCCTCGGTCCCGGGGAGCTGTTTTTT. This encodes CASSVLALGPGELFF.